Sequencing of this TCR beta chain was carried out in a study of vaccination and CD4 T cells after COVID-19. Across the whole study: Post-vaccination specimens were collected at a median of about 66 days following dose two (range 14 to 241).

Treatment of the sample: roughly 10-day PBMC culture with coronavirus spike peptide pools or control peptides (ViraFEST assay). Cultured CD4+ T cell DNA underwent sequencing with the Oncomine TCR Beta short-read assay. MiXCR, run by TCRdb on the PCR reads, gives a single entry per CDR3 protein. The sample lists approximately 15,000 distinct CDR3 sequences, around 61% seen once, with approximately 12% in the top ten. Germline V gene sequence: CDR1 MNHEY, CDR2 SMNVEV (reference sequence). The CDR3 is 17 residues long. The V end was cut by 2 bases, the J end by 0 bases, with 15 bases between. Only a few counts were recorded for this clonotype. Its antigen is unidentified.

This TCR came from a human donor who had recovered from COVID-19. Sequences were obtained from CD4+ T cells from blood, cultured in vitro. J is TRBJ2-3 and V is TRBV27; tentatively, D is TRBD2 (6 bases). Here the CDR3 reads CASSLNSGGISTDTQYF. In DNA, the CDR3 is TGTGCCAGCAGTTTAAATAGTGGCGGGATTAGCACAGATACGCAGTATTTT.